This T cell receptor beta chain is from a study of vaccination effects on CD4 cells after COVID-19. Study summary: Median timing of post-vaccine samples was 72 days after the second dose. PBMC cultures contained some 2.1 million cells per well, 9 to 10 IU/ml IL-2 and around 9.4 ug/ml peptides. Study results and limitations: Recruitment yielded few convalescent patients, and the study had no early post-infection timepoints.

Researchers isolated CD4+ T cells once 9 to 11 days of culture had elapsed. Participants received two doses of either the BNT162b2 or mRNA-1273 vaccine. TCRdb's copy holds only in-frame clones and misses some; the assay was immunoSEQ multiplex PCR. The sample carries about 73,000 clones, 65% to 80% recorded once. To note about this clone: Its target is unknown.

The CDR3 has 12 residues. Germline CDR1 is SQVTM and CDR2 is ANQGSEA. Trimming removed 7 bases from V and 0 bases from J, with 9 bases in between. This chain links TRBV29-1 with TRBJ2-5; D uncertain. The sequences come from CD4+ T cells from PBMCs cultured without peptide, collected after COVID-19 vaccination. The TCR was taken from a human donor who received a COVID-19 vaccine. The CDR3 region is CSAFRDQETQYF. In DNA form, the CDR3 reads TGCAGCGCTTTTCGGGACCAAGAGACCCAGTACTTC.